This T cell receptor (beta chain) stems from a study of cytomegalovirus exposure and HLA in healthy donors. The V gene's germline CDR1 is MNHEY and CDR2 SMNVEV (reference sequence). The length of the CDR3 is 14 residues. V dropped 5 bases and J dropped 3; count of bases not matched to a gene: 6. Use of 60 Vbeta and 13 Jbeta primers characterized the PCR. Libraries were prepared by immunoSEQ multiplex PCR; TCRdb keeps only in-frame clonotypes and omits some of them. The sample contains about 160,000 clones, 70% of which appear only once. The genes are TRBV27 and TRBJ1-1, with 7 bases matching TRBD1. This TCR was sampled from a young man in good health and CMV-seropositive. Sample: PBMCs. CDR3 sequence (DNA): TGTGCCAGCAGTCTGGCAGGGGGGTACACTGAAGCTTTCTTT. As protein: CASSLAGGYTEAFF.